This is a list of T cell receptor beta chains from one sample in a study of OX40 agonist ivuxolimab in advanced cancers. Using immunoSEQ multiplex PCR, the repertoire was profiled, and TCRdb retains in-frame clones only, with some absent. The sample carries 60,000 to 85,000 clones, over 80% recorded once. Sequencing was performed on CD4+ or CD8+ T cells sorted from blood, taken in a trial of the OX40 agonist ivuxolimab. The receptors were gathered from an adult with an advanced solid tumor such as melanoma, head and neck, liver or kidney cancer. The conserved cysteine and the conserved F or W are not part of the CDR3 here. Part of the rows lack a size; the others show once, few, many or a class for expanded clones.

V gene,J gene,clone size,CDR3 protein
TRBV7-3,TRBJ1-4,NA,ASSLPGTGELKLF
TRBV28,TRBJ1-2,NA,ASTRGGNYGYT
TRBV7-2,TRBJ2-7,few,ASSLDPYEQY
TRBV28,TRBJ1-4,NA,ASSFSGTGPGKLF
TRBV2,TRBJ1-2,NA,ASSGGLGGGSPYGYT
TRBV5-4,TRBJ2-1,NA,ASSLIQRADNEQF
TRBV9,TRBJ2-5,NA,ASSVGPQETQY
TRBV19,TRBJ2-3,once,ASATDTDTQY
TRBV6-4,TRBJ2-7,NA,ASRGTSGRFRRVRARY
TRBV7-8,TRBJ1-1,NA,ASSPRGLAEAF
TRBV5-4,TRBJ2-2,NA,ASSRTGGVGRELF
TRBV5-1,TRBJ2-3,NA,ASSLVPTGVNGDTQY
TRBV28,TRBJ2-7,NA,ASSPNVGGSYEQY
TRBV6-1,TRBJ2-2,NA,ASSEAPGQGRGTGELF
TRBV6-5,TRBJ1-1,NA,ASSRDRENTEAF
TRBV5-1,TRBJ1-1,NA,ASSSFGQGAGTEAF
TRBV28,TRBJ1-1,NA,ASSLETGWDTEAF
TRBV29-1,TRBJ2-6,NA,SVEQGFGANVLT
TRBV5-1,TRBJ1-3,NA,ASSLGGISGNTIY
TRBV5-1,TRBJ2-2,NA,ASSLEGIGELF
TRBV6-4,TRBJ1-5,NA,ASMEGFSNQPQH
TRBV7-2,TRBJ1-1,NA,ASSLGRTVLTEAF
TRBV7-2,TRBJ1-2,NA,ASSLAGPNYGYT
TRBV7-2,TRBJ2-4,NA,ASSPQTRPRAEKNIQY
TRBV6-5,TRBJ2-7,few,ASSYQQGQGYEQY
TRBV10-2,TRBJ1-1,NA,ASSATARLEAF
TRBV5-5,TRBJ1-1,few,ASSLTGTVERAF
TRBV19,TRBJ1-2,once,ASSISIGYT
TRBV28,TRBJ1-3,NA,ASSLRWVASGNTIY
TRBV9,TRBJ1-3,NA,ASSPMRGNTIY
TRBV2,TRBJ1-6,few,ASRPDRASSYNSPLH
TRBV5-1,TRBJ1-2,NA,ASSLAEGAYGYT
TRBV5-1,TRBJ1-2,NA,ASSLVFGGRPGRSSYGYT
TRBV5-4,TRBJ1-1,NA,ASSYTVNTEAF
TRBV28,TRBJ1-5,NA,ATVPSLGSQPQH